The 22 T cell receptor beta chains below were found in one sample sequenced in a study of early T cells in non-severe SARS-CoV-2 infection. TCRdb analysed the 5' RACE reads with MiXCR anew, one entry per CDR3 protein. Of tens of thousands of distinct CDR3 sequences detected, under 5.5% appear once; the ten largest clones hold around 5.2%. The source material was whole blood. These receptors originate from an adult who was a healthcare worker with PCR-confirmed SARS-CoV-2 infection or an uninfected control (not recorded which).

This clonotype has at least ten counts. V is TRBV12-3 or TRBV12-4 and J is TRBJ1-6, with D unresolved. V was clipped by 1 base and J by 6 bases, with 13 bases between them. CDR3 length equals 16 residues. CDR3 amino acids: CASSLGTAGINSPLHF. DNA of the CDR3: TGTGCCAGCAGTTTAGGGACGGCGGGTATTAATTCACCCCTCCACTTT.

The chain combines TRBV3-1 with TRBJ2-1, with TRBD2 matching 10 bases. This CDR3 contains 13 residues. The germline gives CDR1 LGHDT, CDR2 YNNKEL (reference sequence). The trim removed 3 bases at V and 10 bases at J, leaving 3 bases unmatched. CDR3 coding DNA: TGTGCCAGCAGCCAGGTAGCGGGGGGCGAGCAGTTCTTC. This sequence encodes CASSQVAGGEQFF.

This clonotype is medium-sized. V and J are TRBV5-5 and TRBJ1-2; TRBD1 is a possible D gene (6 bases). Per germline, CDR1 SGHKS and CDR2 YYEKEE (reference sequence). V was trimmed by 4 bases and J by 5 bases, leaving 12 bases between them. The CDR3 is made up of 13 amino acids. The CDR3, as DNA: TGTGCCAGCAGCACGGAAACAGGGTATGGCTACACCTTC. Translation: CASSTETGYGYTF.

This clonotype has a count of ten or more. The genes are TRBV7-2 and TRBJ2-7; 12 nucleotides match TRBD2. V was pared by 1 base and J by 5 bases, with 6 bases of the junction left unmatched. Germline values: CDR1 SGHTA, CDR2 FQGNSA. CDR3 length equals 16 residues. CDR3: CASSLDLAGGLDEQYF. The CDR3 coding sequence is TGTGCCAGCAGCTTAGATCTAGCGGGGGGGCTAGACGAGCAGTACTTC.

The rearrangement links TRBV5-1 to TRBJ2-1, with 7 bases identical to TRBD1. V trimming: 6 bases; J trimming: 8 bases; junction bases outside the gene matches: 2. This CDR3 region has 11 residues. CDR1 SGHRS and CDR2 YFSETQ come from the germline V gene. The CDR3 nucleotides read TGCGCCAGCATCCAGGGGGATGAGCAGTTCTTC. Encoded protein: CASIQGDEQFF.

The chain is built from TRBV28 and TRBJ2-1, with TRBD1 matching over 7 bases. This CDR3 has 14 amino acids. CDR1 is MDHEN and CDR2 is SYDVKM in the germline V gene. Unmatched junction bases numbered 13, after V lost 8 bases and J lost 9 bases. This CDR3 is CASSPTGVRSEQFF. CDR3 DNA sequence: TGTGCCAGCTCTCCTACAGGGGTTAGGAGTGAGCAGTTCTTC. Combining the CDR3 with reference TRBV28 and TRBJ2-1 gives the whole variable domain DVKVTQSSRYLVKRTGEKVFLECVQDMDHENMFWYRQDPGLGLRLIYFSYDVKMKEKGDIPEGYSVSREKKERFSLILESASTNQTSMYLCASSPTGVRSEQFFGPGTRLTVL.

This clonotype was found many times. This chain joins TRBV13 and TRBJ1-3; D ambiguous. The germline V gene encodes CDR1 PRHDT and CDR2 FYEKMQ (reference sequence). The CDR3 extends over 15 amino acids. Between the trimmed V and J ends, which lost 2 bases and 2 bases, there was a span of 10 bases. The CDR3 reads CASSLSRATGNTIYF. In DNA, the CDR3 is TGTGCCAGCAGCTTATCTCGGGCCACTGGAAACACCATATATTTT.

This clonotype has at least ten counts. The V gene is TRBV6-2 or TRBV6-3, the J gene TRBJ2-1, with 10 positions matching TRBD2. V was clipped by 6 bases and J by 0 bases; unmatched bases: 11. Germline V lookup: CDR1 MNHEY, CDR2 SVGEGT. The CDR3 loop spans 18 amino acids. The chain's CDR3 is CASRGLADLIPSYNEQFF. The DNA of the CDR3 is TGTGCCAGCAGAGGACTAGCGGATCTCATACCCTCCTACAATGAGCAGTTCTTC.

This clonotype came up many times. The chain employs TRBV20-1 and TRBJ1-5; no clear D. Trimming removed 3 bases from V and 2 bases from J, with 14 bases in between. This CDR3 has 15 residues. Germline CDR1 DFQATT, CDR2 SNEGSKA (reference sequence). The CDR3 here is CSASREGLGNQPQHF. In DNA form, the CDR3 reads TGCAGTGCTAGCCGTGAGGGTTTGGGCAATCAGCCCCAGCATTTT.

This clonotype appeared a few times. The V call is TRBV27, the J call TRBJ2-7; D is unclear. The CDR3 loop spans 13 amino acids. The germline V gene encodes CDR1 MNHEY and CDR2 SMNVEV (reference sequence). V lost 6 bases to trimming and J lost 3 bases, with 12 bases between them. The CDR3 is CASSPGPLYEQYF. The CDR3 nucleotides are TGTGCCAGCAGCCCCGGGCCACTCTACGAGCAGTACTTC.

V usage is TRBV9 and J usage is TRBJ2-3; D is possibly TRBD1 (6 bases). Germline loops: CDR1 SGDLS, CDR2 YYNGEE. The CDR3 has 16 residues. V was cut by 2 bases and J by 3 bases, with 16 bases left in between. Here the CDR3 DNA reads TGTGCCAGCAGCGTGGGAGAGGGGGAGAGGACAGATACGCAGTATTTT. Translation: CASSVGEGERTDTQYF.

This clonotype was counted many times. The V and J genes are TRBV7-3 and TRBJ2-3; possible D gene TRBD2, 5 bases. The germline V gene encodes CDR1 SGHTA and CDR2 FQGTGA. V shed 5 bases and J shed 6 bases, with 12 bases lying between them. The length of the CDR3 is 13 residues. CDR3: CASSPRESDTQYF. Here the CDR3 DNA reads TGTGCCAGCAGCCCCCGGGAATCCGATACGCAGTATTTT.

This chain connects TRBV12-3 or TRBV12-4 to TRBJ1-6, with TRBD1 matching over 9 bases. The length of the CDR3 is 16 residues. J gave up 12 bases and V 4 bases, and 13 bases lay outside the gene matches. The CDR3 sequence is CASSSIGGQGFGPLHF. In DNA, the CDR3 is TGTGCCAGCAGTTCCATCGGGGGACAGGGTTTTGGACCCCTCCACTTT.

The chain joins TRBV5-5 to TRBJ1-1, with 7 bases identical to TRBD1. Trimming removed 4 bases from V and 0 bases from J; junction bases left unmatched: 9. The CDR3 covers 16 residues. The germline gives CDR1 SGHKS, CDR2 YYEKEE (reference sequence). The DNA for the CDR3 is TGTGCCAGCAGCCCGGGACAGACGTCGATGAACACTGAAGCTTTCTTT. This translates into CASSPGQTSMNTEAFF.

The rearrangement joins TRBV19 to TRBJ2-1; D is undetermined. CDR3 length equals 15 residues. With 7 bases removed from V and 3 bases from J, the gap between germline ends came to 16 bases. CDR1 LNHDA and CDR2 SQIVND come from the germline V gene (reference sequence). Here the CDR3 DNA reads TGTGCCAGTACCAATTCTCGGCCCGGCTACAATGAGCAGTTCTTC. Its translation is CASTNSRPGYNEQFF.

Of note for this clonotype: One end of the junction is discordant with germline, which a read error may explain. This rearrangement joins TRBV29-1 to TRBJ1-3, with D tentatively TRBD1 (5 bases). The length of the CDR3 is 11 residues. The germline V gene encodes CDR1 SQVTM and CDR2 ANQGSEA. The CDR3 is CSVTRDGWADF. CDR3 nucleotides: TGCAGCGTTACCCGGGACGGATGGGCCGATTTT.

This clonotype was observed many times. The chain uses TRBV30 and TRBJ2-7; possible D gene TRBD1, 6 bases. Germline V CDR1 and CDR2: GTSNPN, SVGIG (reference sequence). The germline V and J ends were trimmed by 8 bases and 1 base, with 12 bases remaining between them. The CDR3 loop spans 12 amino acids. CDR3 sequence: CAGRTESYEQYF. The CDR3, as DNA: TGTGCCGGACGGACAGAATCCTACGAGCAGTACTTC.

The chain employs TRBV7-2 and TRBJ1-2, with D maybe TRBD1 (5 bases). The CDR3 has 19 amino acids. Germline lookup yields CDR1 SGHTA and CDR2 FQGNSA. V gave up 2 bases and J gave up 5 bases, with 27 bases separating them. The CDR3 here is CASSLYPPSGGETRYGYTF. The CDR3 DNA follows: TGTGCCAGCAGCTTATACCCTCCGTCGGGGGGAGAGACCCGTTATGGCTACACCTTC.

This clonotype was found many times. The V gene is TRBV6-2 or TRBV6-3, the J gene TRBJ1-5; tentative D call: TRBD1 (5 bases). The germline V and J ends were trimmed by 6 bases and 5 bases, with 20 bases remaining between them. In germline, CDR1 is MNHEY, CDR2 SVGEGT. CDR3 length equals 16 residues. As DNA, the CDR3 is TGTGCCAGCAGCCACGCCCCAGCGGGGGGAGATCAGCCCCAGCATTTT. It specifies CASSHAPAGGDQPQHF.

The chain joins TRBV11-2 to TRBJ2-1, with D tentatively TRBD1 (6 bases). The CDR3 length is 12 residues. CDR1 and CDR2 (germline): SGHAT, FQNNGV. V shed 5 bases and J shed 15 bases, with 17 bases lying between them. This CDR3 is CASSPQQGVPFF. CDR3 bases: TGTGCCAGCAGCCCTCAACAGGGTGTGCCGTTCTTC.

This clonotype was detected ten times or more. CDR3 bases: TGTGCCAGCAACCAGGGGCCTTATCAGCCCCAGCATTTT. Encoded protein: CASNQGPYQPQHF. The chain links TRBV6-2 or TRBV6-3 to TRBJ1-5, with D possibly being TRBD1 (6 bases). Germline assignment: CDR1 MNHEY and CDR2 SVGEGT. The length of the CDR3 is 13 residues. V lost 7 bases, J lost 5 bases, and 12 bases lay in between.

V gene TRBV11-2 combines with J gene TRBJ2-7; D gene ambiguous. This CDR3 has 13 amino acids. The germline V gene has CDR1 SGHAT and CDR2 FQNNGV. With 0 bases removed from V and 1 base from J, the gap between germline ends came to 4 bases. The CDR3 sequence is CASSLDYSYEQYF. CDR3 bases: TGTGCCAGCAGCTTAGACTATTCCTACGAGCAGTACTTC.